The clone carrying this TCR beta chain has ten or more counts. What it binds is unknown. A read error may be the cause here, since a much bigger clone is one base away. Exclusion criteria comprised other autoimmune diseases, uncontrolled infections, pregnancy or lactation in patients. The authors diagnosed from clinical symptoms, serum thyroxine, TRAb, thyroid ultrasound and orbital computed tomography. This specimen comes from a study of Graves' ophthalmopathy and Graves' hyperthyroidism. Study-level background: Peripheral blood was gathered at first diagnosis, ahead of any treatment whatsoever. Study-wide findings and caveats: Among thyroid clonotypes expanded above 0.001 frequency, most also appeared in blood.

Scientists amplified the TCR beta CDR3 regions from RNA transcripts. The authors performed first-round RT-PCR with HTBI primers and then a second-round multiplex PCR. TCRdb reprocessed the multiplex PCR reads via MiXCR and lists one record per CDR3 protein. The table shows some 400,000 distinct CDR3 sequences, with about a sixth occurring only once. This CDR3 comprises 15 residues. CDR1 and CDR2 from the germline V gene are SGHTA and FQGTGA. Trimming stripped 2 bases from V and 3 bases from J, with 13 bases between. The chain employs TRBV7-3 and TRBJ1-1, with TRBD1 as a possible D gene (5 bases). Sequences were obtained from peripheral blood. The TCR was taken from a woman younger than 35 with Graves' ophthalmopathy. CDR3 loop: CASSLWGNYDTEAFF. Written as DNA, the CDR3 is TGTGCCAGCAGCTTATGGGGGAACTACGACACTGAAGCTTTCTTT.